Each of the 21 T cell receptor beta chains below was sequenced from the same sample in a study of technical replicates of blood from a few donors. TCRdb's copy holds only in-frame clones and misses some; the assay was immunoSEQ multiplex PCR. The sample shows 70,000 to 85,000 clones, around 97% of them seen only once. The sequenced sample was T cells isolated from PBMCs. These receptors all come from a human donor in good health.

In DNA form, the CDR3 reads TGTGCCAGCAGCGAAGGACAGATTAAATCCTACGAGCAGTACTTC. This translates into CASSEGQIKSYEQYF. V usage is TRBV11-3 and J usage is TRBJ2-7; D is possibly TRBD1 (6 bases). CDR1 SGHNT and CDR2 YENEEA come from the germline V gene. V lost 5 bases and J lost 1, with 15 bases in between. This CDR3 comprises 15 residues.

The chain has TRBV5-1 and TRBJ1-5; possible D gene TRBD1, 5 bases. Trimming shortened V by 4 bases and J by 1 base, and 12 bases separated the two germline ends. The CDR3 length is 15 residues. Germline-derived CDR1 and CDR2 are SGHRS and YFSETQ. The CDR3 sequence is CASSLGTVSNQPQHF. CDR3 DNA: TGCGCCAGCAGCCTGGGGACTGTAAGCAATCAGCCCCAGCATTTT.

This clone is a singleton in its sample. This chain joins TRBV4-1 and TRBJ1-4; D ambiguous. The V end was cut by 2 bases, the J end by 8 bases, with 15 bases between. Germline CDR1 is MGHRA and CDR2 is YSYEKL. The CDR3 is 15 amino acids. This chain's CDR3 is CASSQFPLRGEKLFF. CDR3 in DNA: TGCGCCAGCAGCCAATTTCCCCTTAGAGGCGAAAAACTGTTTTTT.

The CDR3 reads CASSLNTRETQYF. CDR3 DNA sequence: TGTGCCAGCAGCTTAAATACGCGAGAGACCCAGTACTTC. The gene calls are TRBV7-3 and TRBJ2-5; D unresolved. The CDR3 spans 13 residues. The ends were cut back, 1 base at V and 4 bases at J, with 7 bases in the middle. Germline lookup yields CDR1 SGHTA and CDR2 FQGTGA.

The rearrangement links TRBV27 to TRBJ1-2; 8 positions match TRBD1. This CDR3 contains 16 residues. Per the germline V gene, CDR1 is MNHEY and CDR2 is SMNVEV (reference sequence). V lost 2 bases and J lost 4; bases outside the gene matches: 9. DNA for the CDR3: TGTGCCAGCAGTTTAGATGCAGGACAGGGAGTCTATGGCTACACCTTC. As protein: CASSLDAGQGVYGYTF.

This chain links TRBV2 with TRBJ2-3, with 7 positions matching TRBD2. With 8 bases clipped from V and 7 bases from J, the junction kept 9 bases outside the gene matches. Germline V lookup: CDR1 SNHLY, CDR2 FYNNEI. The CDR3 totals 13 residues. CDR3 in amino acids: CASVPGLSYTQYF. CDR3 DNA: TGTGCCAGCGTCCCGGGACTATCTTATACGCAGTATTTT.

This clone is a singleton in its sample. The gene calls are TRBV7-8 and TRBJ2-7, with 9 bases that match TRBD2. Germline loops: CDR1 SGHVS, CDR2 FQNEAQ. This CDR3 is built from 14 residues. V lost 3 bases, J lost 3 bases, and 3 bases stayed unmatched. This CDR3 is CASSLGLAGYEQYF. CDR3 nucleotides: TGTGCCAGCAGCTTGGGACTAGCCGGCTACGAGCAGTACTTC.

The rearrangement joins TRBV11-3 to TRBJ2-1, with 10 bases that match TRBD2. Losses at the gene ends were 5 bases for V and 3 bases for J; bases not matched to a gene: 7. Germline-derived CDR1 and CDR2 are SGHNT and YENEEA. The CDR3 sequence is 16 residues long. CDR3 sequence reads: CASSHRTSGLYNEQFF. CDR3 coding DNA: TGTGCCAGCAGCCACCGGACTAGCGGTCTCTACAATGAGCAGTTCTTC.

This chain uses TRBV19 with TRBJ2-6, with TRBD1 as a possible D gene (5 bases). The length of the CDR3 is 12 residues. CDR1 is LNHDA and CDR2 is SQIVND in the germline V gene (reference sequence). CDR3 amino acids: CGTGSGANVLTF. The CDR3 bases are TGTGGTACAGGCTCTGGGGCCAACGTCCTGACTTTC.

V and J are TRBV5-1 and TRBJ2-5; 8 nucleotides line up with TRBD1. Germline-derived CDR1 and CDR2 are SGHRS and YFSETQ. The V and J ends lost 0 bases and 5 bases, in that order; junction bases with no gene match: 6. The CDR3 sequence is 15 residues long. The CDR3 DNA is TGCGCCAGCAGCTTGGCGGGGGCAGGGGGCGAGACCCAGTACTTC. It encodes CASSLAGAGGETQYF.

The gene calls are TRBV6-4 and TRBJ1-2; 9 bases align to TRBD1. CDR1 and CDR2 (germline): MRHNA, SNTAGT. The CDR3 consists of 15 residues. With 8 bases clipped from V and 6 bases from J, the junction kept 13 bases outside the gene matches. CDR3 sequence: CASARSGTGRDGYTF. The CDR3 DNA sequence: TGTGCCAGCGCTCGTTCCGGGACAGGGCGGGATGGCTACACCTTC.

The CDR3 DNA reads TGTGCCAGCACCACCGGGGGAAGTATCCGAGAGACCCAGTACTTC. Translation: CASTTGGSIRETQYF. The chain combines TRBV5-4 with TRBJ2-5; D possibly corresponds to TRBD2 (6 bases). CDR1 is SGHNT and CDR2 is YYREEE in the germline V gene (reference sequence). V was clipped by 6 bases and J by 4 bases, with 19 bases between them. The CDR3 is 15 residues long.

In this sample, this clone turned up once. The rearrangement uses TRBV28 and TRBJ1-5; TRBD1 agrees at 8 bases. V dropped 6 bases and J dropped 7; count of bases not matched to a gene: 23. The germline gives CDR1 MDHEN, CDR2 SYDVKM. The CDR3 contains 19 residues. As DNA, the CDR3 is TGTGCCAGCAGCAATGTAACGTTTTCGGGACAGGTGCTTGGACAGCCCCAGCATTTT. This codes for CASSNVTFSGQVLGQPQHF.

The chain employs TRBV5-1 and TRBJ2-1; a possible D gene is TRBD2 (7 bases). Germline values: CDR1 SGHRS, CDR2 YFSETQ. The V end was cut by 4 bases, the J end by 6 bases, with 14 bases between. The CDR3 is 14 amino acids. The CDR3 bases are TGCGCCAGCAGCCCCCCGGGGGGCGGCAATGAGCAGTTCTTC. It yields the protein CASSPPGGGNEQFF.

The chain has TRBV9 and TRBJ2-7, with no clear D. CDR3 length equals 14 residues. From germline, CDR1 is SGDLS and CDR2 YYNGEE. The V end was cut by 0 bases, the J end by 5 bases, with 12 bases between. The CDR3 DNA follows: TGTGCCAGCAGCGTAGGTGCCCTCGAGGACGAGCAGTACTTC. It codes for CASSVGALEDEQYF. Using reference TRBV9 and TRBJ2-7 for the parts outside the CDR3, the full variable domain is DSGVTQTPKHLITATGQRVTLRCSPRSGDLSVYWYQQSLDQGLQFLIQYYNGEERAKGNILERFSAQQFPDLHSELNLSSLELGDSALYFCASSVGALEDEQYFGPGTRLTVT.

The gene calls are TRBV2 and TRBJ2-4; D unresolved. Germline-derived CDR1 and CDR2 are SNHLY and FYNNEI. The CDR3 loop spans 14 amino acids. The V and J ends lost 9 bases and 0 bases respectively, with 12 bases between them. CDR3 loop: CASRNSLAKNIQYF. The CDR3 DNA follows: TGTGCCAGTAGAAACAGCTTAGCCAAAAACATTCAGTACTTC. Combining the CDR3 with reference TRBV2 and TRBJ2-4 gives the whole variable domain EPEVTQTPSHQVTQMGQEVILRCVPISNHLYFYWYRQILGQKVEFLVSFYNNEISEKSEIFDDQFSVERPDGSNFTLKIRSTKLEDSAMYFCASRNSLAKNIQYFGAGTRLSVL.

This clone occurred once. The rearrangement joins TRBV4-1 to TRBJ1-4, with D tentatively TRBD1 (6 bases). The CDR3 runs 14 residues. The V end lost 4 bases, the J end lost 8 bases, and 14 bases lay between the germline ends. CDR1 and CDR2 from the germline V gene are MGHRA and YSYEKL. CDR3 nucleotide sequence: TGCGCCAGCAGCCCCGGGACAAGGGGCGAAAAACTGTTTTTT. This translates into CASSPGTRGEKLFF.

The chain carries TRBV5-4 and TRBJ1-2; a weak D match, TRBD1 (6 bases). The ends were cut back, 9 bases at V and 8 bases at J, with 20 bases in the middle. The CDR3 totals 13 residues. Germline lookup yields CDR1 SGHNT and CDR2 YYREEE (reference sequence). The CDR3 sequence is CATKGGELKGYTF. The CDR3 region has the DNA TGTGCCACCAAAGGGGGAGAACTGAAGGGCTACACCTTC.

The genes are TRBV9 and TRBJ1-2; D remains ambiguous. V lost 4 bases to trimming and J lost 8 bases, with 18 bases between them. Germline CDR1 reads SGDLS; CDR2 reads YYNGEE. CDR3 size: 14 residues. The CDR3 DNA sequence: TGTGCCAGCAGCTCGGTGGTGCGGGTGGAAGGCTACACCTTC. Its protein product is CASSSVVRVEGYTF.

This clone was recorded only once. This chain uses TRBV6-1 with TRBJ1-5, with D possibly matching TRBD1 (6 bases). Per the germline V gene, CDR1 is MNHNS and CDR2 is SASEGT. This CDR3 spans 13 amino acids. V was trimmed by 5 bases and J by 6 bases, leaving 11 bases between them. CDR3 amino acids: CASSLQGIQPQHF. CDR3 bases: TGTGCCAGCAGTTTACAGGGCATTCAGCCCCAGCATTTT.

The chain employs TRBV5-4 and TRBJ2-5; 10 bases match TRBD2. Per the germline V gene, CDR1 is SGHNT and CDR2 is YYREEE (reference sequence). Trimming at V came to 4 bases and at J to 3 bases, leaving 9 bases not matched to a gene. This CDR3 has 16 amino acids. The CDR3 region is CASSAPSAGGEETQYF. DNA for the CDR3: TGTGCCAGCAGCGCTCCGTCAGCGGGAGGGGAAGAGACCCAGTACTTC.